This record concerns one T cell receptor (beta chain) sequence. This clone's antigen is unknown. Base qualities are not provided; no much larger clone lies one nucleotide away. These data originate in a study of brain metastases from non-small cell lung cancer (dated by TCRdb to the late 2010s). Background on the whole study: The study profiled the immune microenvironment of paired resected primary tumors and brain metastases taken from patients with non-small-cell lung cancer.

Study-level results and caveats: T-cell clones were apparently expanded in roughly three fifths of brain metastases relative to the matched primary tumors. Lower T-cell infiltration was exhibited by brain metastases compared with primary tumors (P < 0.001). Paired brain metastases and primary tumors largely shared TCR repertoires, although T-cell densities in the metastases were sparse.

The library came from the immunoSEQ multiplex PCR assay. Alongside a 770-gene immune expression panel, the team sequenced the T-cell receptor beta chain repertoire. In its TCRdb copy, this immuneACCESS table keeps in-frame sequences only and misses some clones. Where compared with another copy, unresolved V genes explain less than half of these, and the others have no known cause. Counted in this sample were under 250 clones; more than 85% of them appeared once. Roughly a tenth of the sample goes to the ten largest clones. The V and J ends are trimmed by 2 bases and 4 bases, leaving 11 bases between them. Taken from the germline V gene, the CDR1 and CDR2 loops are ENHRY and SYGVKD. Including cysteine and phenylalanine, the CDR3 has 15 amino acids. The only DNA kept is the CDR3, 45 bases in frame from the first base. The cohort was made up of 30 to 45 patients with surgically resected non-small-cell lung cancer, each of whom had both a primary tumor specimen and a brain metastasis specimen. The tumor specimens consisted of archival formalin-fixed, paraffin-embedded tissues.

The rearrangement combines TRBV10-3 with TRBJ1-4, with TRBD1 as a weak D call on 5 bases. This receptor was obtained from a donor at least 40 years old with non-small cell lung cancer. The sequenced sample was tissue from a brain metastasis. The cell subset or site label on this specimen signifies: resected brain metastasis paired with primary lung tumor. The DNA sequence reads TGTGCCATCAGTGAGACGGGACTGATTAATGAAAAACTGTTTTTT. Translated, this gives CAISETGLINEKLFF.